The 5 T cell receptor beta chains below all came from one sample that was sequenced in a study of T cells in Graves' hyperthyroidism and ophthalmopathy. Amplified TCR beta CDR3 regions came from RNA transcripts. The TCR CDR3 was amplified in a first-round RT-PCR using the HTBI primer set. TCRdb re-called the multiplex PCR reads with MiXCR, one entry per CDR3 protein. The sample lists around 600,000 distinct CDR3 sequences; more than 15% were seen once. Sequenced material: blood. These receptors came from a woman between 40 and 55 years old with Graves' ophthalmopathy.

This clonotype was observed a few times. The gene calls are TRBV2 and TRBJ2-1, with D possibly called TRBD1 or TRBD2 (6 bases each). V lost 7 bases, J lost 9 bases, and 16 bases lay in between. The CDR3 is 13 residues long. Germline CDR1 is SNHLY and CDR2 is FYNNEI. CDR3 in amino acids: CASKGGGGSEQFF. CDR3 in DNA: TGTGCCAGCAAGGGGGGCGGAGGAAGTGAGCAGTTCTTC.

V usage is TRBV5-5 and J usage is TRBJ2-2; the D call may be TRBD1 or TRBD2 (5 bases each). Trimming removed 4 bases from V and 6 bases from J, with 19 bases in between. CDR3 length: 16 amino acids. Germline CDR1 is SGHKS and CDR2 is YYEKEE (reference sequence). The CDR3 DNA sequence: TGTGCCAGCAGCGGGGATGTTTGGACGGGGCCCGGGGAGCTGTTTTTT. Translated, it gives CASSGDVWTGPGELFF. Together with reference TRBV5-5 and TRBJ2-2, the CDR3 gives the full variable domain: DAGVTQSPTHLIKTRGQQVTLRCSPISGHKSVSWYQQVLGQGPQFIFQYYEKEERGRGNFPDRFSARQFPNYSSELNVNALLLGDSALYLCASSGDVWTGPGELFFGEGSRLTVL.

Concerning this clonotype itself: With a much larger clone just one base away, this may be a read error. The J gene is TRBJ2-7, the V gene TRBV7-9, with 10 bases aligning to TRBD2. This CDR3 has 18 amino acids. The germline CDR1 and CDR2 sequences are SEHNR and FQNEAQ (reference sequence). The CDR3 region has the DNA TGTGGCAGCAGTTCCACCCTAAGTCAGCGGGAGGGACCCTACGAGCAGTACTTC. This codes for CGSSSTLSQREGPYEQYF.

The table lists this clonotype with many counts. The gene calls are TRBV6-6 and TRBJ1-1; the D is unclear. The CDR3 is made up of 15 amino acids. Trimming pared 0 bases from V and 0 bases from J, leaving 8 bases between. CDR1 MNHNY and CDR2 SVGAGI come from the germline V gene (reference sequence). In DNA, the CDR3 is TGTGCCAGCAGTTACTCGAGGAAACTGAACACTGAAGCTTTCTTT. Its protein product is CASSYSRKLNTEAFF.

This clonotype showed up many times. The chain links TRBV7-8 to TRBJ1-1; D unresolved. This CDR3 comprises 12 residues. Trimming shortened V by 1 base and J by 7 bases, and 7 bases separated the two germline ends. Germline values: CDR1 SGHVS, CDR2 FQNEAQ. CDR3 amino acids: CASSLGGFEAFF. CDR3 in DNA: TGTGCCAGCAGCTTAGGGGGATTTGAAGCTTTCTTT. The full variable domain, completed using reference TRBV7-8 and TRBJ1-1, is GAGVSQSPRYKVAKRGQDVALRCDPISGHVSLFWYQQALGQGPEFLTYFQNEAQLDKSGLPSDRFFAERPEGSVSTLKIQRTQQEDSAVYLCASSLGGFEAFFGQGTRLTVV.